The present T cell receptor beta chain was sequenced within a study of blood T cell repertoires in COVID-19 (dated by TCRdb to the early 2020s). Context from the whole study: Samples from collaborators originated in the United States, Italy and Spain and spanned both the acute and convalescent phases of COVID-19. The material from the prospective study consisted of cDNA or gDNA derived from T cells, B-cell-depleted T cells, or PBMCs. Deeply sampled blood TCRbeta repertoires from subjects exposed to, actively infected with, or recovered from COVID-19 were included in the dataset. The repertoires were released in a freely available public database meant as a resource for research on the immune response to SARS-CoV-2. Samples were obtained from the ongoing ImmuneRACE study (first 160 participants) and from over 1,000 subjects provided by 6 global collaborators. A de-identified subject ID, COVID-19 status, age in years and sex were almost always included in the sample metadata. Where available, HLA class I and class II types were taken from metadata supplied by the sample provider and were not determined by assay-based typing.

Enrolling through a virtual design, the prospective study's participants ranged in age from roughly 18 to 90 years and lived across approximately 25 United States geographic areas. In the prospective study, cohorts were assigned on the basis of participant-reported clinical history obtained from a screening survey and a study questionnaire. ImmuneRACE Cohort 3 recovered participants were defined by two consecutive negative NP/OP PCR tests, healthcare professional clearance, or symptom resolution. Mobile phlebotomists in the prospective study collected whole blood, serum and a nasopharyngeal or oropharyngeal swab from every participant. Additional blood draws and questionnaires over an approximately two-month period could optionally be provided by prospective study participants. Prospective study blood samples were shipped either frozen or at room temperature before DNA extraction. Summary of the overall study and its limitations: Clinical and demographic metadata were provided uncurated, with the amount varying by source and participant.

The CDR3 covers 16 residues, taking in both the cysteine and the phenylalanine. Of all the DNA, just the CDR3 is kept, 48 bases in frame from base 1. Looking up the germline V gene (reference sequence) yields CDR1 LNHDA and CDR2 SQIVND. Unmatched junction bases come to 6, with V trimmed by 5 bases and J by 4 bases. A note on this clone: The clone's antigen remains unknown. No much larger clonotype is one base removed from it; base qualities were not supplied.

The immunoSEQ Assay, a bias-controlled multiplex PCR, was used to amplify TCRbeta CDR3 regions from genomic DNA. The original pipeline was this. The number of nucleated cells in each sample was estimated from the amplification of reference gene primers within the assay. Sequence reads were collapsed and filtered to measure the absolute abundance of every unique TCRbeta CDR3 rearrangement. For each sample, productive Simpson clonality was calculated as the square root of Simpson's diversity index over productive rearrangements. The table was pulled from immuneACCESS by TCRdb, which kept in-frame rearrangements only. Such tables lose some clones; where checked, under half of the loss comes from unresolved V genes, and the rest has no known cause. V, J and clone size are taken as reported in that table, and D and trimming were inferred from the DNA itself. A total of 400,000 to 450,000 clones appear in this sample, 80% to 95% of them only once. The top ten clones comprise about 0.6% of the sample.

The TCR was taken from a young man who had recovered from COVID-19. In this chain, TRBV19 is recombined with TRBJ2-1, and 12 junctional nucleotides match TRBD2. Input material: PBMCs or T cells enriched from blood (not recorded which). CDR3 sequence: CASSATSGGLYNEQFF. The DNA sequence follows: TGTGCCAGTAGTGCCACTAGCGGGGGGCTTTACAATGAGCAGTTCTTC.